The rows below give T cell receptor beta chains drawn from one sample of a study of T cells in Graves' hyperthyroidism and ophthalmopathy. TCRdb passed the multiplex PCR reads through MiXCR, listing each CDR3 protein once. The table includes 600,000 or so distinct CDR3 sequences, roughly 15% detected once. The material sequenced was blood. All receptors derive from a woman aged 45-59 years with Graves' ophthalmopathy. Both conserved end residues are part of each CDR3. The D gene is left open where the match is weak. Not every row has a clone size; where given, it reads once, few, many or a size class.

V gene: TRBV4-3
J gene: TRBJ2-3
D gene: NA
clone size: NA
CDR3 protein: CASSREPAGIADTQYF
CDR3 DNA: TGCGCCAGCAGCCGAGAGCCCGCAGGGATCGCAGATACGCAGTATTTT

V gene: TRBV10-3
J gene: TRBJ2-1
D gene: TRBD2
clone size: many
CDR3 protein: CAIGTGLADDNEQFF
CDR3 DNA: TGTGCCATCGGAACGGGACTAGCGGACGACAATGAGCAGTTCTTC

V gene: TRBV5-1
J gene: TRBJ2-1
D gene: TRBD2
clone size: NA
CDR3 protein: CASSFGAGGPYEQFF
CDR3 DNA: TGCGCCAGCAGCTTCGGGGCGGGAGGGCCCTATGAGCAGTTCTTC

V gene: TRBV29-1
J gene: TRBJ2-6
D gene: NA
clone size: many
CDR3 protein: CSVGGVGANVLTF
CDR3 DNA: TGCAGCGTTGGGGGGGTCGGGGCCAACGTCCTGACTTTC

V gene: TRBV4-2
J gene: TRBJ1-6
D gene: NA
clone size: NA
CDR3 protein: CASSQDIYWDSPLHF
CDR3 DNA: TGTGCCAGCAGCCAAGACATCTATTGGGACTCACCCCTCCACTTT

V gene: TRBV11-2
J gene: TRBJ2-1
D gene: NA
clone size: NA
CDR3 protein: CASSLEFTRGFF
CDR3 DNA: TGTGCCAGCAGCTTAGAGTTCACTAGAGGGTTCTTC

V gene: TRBV5-1
J gene: TRBJ2-3
D gene: TRBD2
clone size: many
CDR3 protein: CASSFTGLARGDTQYF
CDR3 DNA: TGCGCCAGCAGCTTCACCGGACTAGCTAGGGGGGATACGCAGTATTTT

V gene: TRBV2
J gene: TRBJ2-1
D gene: NA
clone size: many
CDR3 protein: CASSELTGGAVNEQFF
CDR3 DNA: TGTGCCAGCAGTGAACTAACCGGGGGCGCGGTGAATGAGCAGTTCTTC

V gene: TRBV6-2/TRBV6-3
J gene: TRBJ2-1
D gene: NA
clone size: few
CDR3 protein: CASSYERRANEQFF
CDR3 DNA: TGTGCCAGCAGTTACGAGAGGAGAGCGAATGAGCAGTTCTTC

V gene: TRBV28
J gene: TRBJ1-1
D gene: NA
clone size: many
CDR3 protein: CASSLALAVQAFF
CDR3 DNA: TGTGCCAGCAGTTTAGCGCTGGCGGTACAAGCTTTCTTT

V gene: TRBV28
J gene: TRBJ2-1
D gene: TRBD2
clone size: many
CDR3 protein: CASSLSGLAGSGFF
CDR3 DNA: TGTGCCAGCAGTCTATCTGGCCTAGCGGGTTCTGGGTTCTTC

V gene: TRBV7-8
J gene: TRBJ2-1
D gene: NA
clone size: many
CDR3 protein: CASSPGGPNEQFF
CDR3 DNA: TGTGCCAGCAGCCCCGGAGGCCCCAATGAGCAGTTCTTC

V gene: TRBV11-2
J gene: TRBJ1-2
D gene: NA
clone size: many
CDR3 protein: CASLGLKQVGERRDGYTF
CDR3 DNA: TGTGCCAGCTTGGGCCTGAAGCAGGTTGGCGAGAGAAGAGATGGCTACACCTTC

V gene: TRBV11-3
J gene: TRBJ1-2
D gene: NA
clone size: many
CDR3 protein: CASSLDGTGGYTF
CDR3 DNA: TGTGCCAGCAGCTTAGATGGGACGGGGGGCTACACCTTC

V gene: TRBV7-2
J gene: TRBJ2-3
D gene: TRBD2
clone size: many
CDR3 protein: CASSSLPGLAGGGDTQYF
CDR3 DNA: TGTGCCAGCAGTTCACTACCGGGACTAGCGGGAGGAGGAGATACGCAGTATTTT

V gene: TRBV9
J gene: TRBJ2-1
D gene: NA
clone size: few
CDR3 protein: CASSVGGRGRLASNEQFF
CDR3 DNA: TGTGCCAGCAGCGTAGGTGGCAGGGGAAGACTAGCTAGCAATGAGCAGTTCTTC

V gene: TRBV20-1
J gene: TRBJ2-7
D gene: TRBD2
clone size: NA
CDR3 protein: CSAGTSGREYEQYF
CDR3 DNA: TGCAGTGCTGGGACTAGCGGGAGGGAATACGAGCAGTACTTC

V gene: TRBV6-6
J gene: TRBJ1-1
D gene: TRBD1
clone size: many
CDR3 protein: CASSSQDRLRTEAFF
CDR3 DNA: TGTGCCAGCAGTTCTCAGGACAGGCTACGGACTGAAGCTTTCTTT

V gene: TRBV27
J gene: TRBJ1-1
D gene: NA
clone size: NA
CDR3 protein: CASSFTSRGGGTEAFF
CDR3 DNA: TGTGCCAGCAGTTTCACCTCAAGGGGGGGTGGCACTGAAGCTTTCTTT

V gene: TRBV18
J gene: TRBJ1-1
D gene: TRBD1
clone size: many
CDR3 protein: CASSTPYRGRTEAFF
CDR3 DNA: TGTGCCAGCTCAACACCGTACAGGGGACGCACTGAAGCTTTCTTT

V gene: TRBV7-2
J gene: TRBJ1-2
D gene: NA
clone size: many
CDR3 protein: CASSLGGRHATFGYTF
CDR3 DNA: TGTGCCAGCAGCTTAGGCGGCAGGCACGCCACTTTTGGCTACACCTTC

V gene: TRBV7-8
J gene: TRBJ1-2
D gene: NA
clone size: many
CDR3 protein: CASSLGGGGYTF
CDR3 DNA: TGTGCCAGCAGCTTAGGTGGTGGCGGCTACACCTTC

V gene: TRBV19
J gene: TRBJ1-5
D gene: NA
clone size: NA
CDR3 protein: CASSIQGDNQPQHF
CDR3 DNA: TGTGCCAGTAGTATACAGGGCGACAATCAGCCCCAGCATTTT

V gene: TRBV7-9
J gene: TRBJ1-1
D gene: NA
clone size: many
CDR3 protein: CASSLAPGLNTEAFF
CDR3 DNA: TGTGCCAGCAGCTTAGCCCCGGGGCTGAACACTGAAGCTTTCTTT

V gene: TRBV5-4
J gene: TRBJ2-7
D gene: TRBD1
clone size: many
CDR3 protein: CASARDRSSYEQYF
CDR3 DNA: TGTGCCAGCGCCCGGGACAGAAGCTCCTACGAGCAGTACTTC

V gene: TRBV10-3
J gene: TRBJ2-5
D gene: TRBD1
clone size: many
CDR3 protein: CAIGTGGETQYF
CDR3 DNA: TGTGCCATCGGGACAGGGGGAGAGACCCAGTACTTC

V gene: TRBV9
J gene: TRBJ2-1
D gene: TRBD1
clone size: few
CDR3 protein: CASSSLGTGASHEQFF
CDR3 DNA: TGTGCCAGCAGCTCTCTAGGGACAGGGGCTTCCCATGAGCAGTTCTTC

V gene: TRBV20-1
J gene: TRBJ2-2
D gene: NA
clone size: NA
CDR3 protein: CSLSRGATGELFF
CDR3 DNA: TGCAGCCTATCTCGGGGGGCGACCGGGGAGCTGTTTTTT

V gene: TRBV7-2
J gene: TRBJ1-5
D gene: NA
clone size: many
CDR3 protein: CASSLEGPYSNQPQHF
CDR3 DNA: TGTGCCAGCAGCTTAGAGGGGCCCTATAGCAATCAGCCCCAGCATTTT

V gene: TRBV10-3
J gene: TRBJ2-2
D gene: TRBD1
clone size: NA
CDR3 protein: CAIRWTGNTGELFF
CDR3 DNA: TGTGCCATCAGGTGGACAGGAAACACCGGGGAGCTGTTTTTT

V gene: TRBV5-4
J gene: TRBJ2-5
D gene: TRBD1
clone size: NA
CDR3 protein: CASSGRDRGETQYF
CDR3 DNA: TGTGCCAGCAGCGGCCGGGACAGGGGTGAGACCCAGTACTTC

V gene: TRBV20-1
J gene: TRBJ2-1
D gene: NA
clone size: NA
CDR3 protein: CSARVGLTYNEQFF
CDR3 DNA: TGCAGTGCTAGAGTCGGCCTTACCTACAATGAGCAGTTCTTC

V gene: TRBV20-1
J gene: TRBJ2-1
D gene: TRBD2
clone size: few
CDR3 protein: CSARGLSGMSYNERFF
CDR3 DNA: TGCAGTGCTAGAGGCCTCAGCGGGATGTCCTACAATGAGCGGTTCTTC

V gene: TRBV6-1
J gene: TRBJ2-1
D gene: TRBD1
clone size: many
CDR3 protein: CASSEFGQGYNEQFF
CDR3 DNA: TGTGCCAGCAGTGAATTCGGACAGGGTTACAATGAGCAGTTCTTC

V gene: TRBV6-1
J gene: TRBJ1-2
D gene: NA
clone size: few
CDR3 protein: CASSEGGASLYGYTF
CDR3 DNA: TGTGCCAGCAGTGAAGGAGGAGCTTCTCTCTATGGCTACACCTTC

V gene: TRBV18
J gene: TRBJ1-2
D gene: NA
clone size: few
CDR3 protein: CASSPGGGASYGYTF
CDR3 DNA: TGTGCCAGCTCACCCGGAGGGGGGGCCTCCTATGGCTACACCTTC

V gene: TRBV7-2
J gene: TRBJ2-1
D gene: NA
clone size: many
CDR3 protein: CASSQGSGWYNEQFF
CDR3 DNA: TGTGCCAGCAGTCAGGGTTCAGGGTGGTACAATGAGCAGTTCTTC

V gene: TRBV3-1
J gene: TRBJ1-2
D gene: NA
clone size: many
CDR3 protein: CASSQGYVGARENYGYTF
CDR3 DNA: TGTGCCAGCAGCCAAGGATACGTTGGTGCCAGGGAGAACTATGGCTACACCTTC

V gene: TRBV13
J gene: TRBJ2-5
D gene: NA
clone size: many
CDR3 protein: CASSQRRYQETQYF
CDR3 DNA: TGTGCCAGCAGCCAAAGACGTTACCAAGAGACCCAGTACTTC

V gene: TRBV18
J gene: TRBJ1-5
D gene: NA
clone size: many
CDR3 protein: CASSPSGSPLNQPQHF
CDR3 DNA: TGTGCCAGCTCACCCTCGGGGAGCCCCCTCAATCAGCCCCAGCATTTT

V gene: TRBV12-3/TRBV12-4
J gene: TRBJ2-3
D gene: TRBD2
clone size: many
CDR3 protein: CASSSSHSTSGTDTQYF
CDR3 DNA: TGTGCCAGCAGTTCCTCACACTCGACTAGCGGCACAGATACGCAGTATTTT

V gene: TRBV5-1
J gene: TRBJ2-1
D gene: TRBD2
clone size: many
CDR3 protein: CASSPTGGRVDNEQFF
CDR3 DNA: TGCGCCAGCAGCCCGACGGGCGGGAGGGTTGACAATGAGCAGTTCTTC

V gene: TRBV30
J gene: TRBJ2-1
D gene: TRBD2
clone size: many
CDR3 protein: CAWSLAGGYNEQFF
CDR3 DNA: TGTGCCTGGAGCCTAGCGGGAGGGTACAATGAGCAGTTCTTC

V gene: TRBV20-1
J gene: TRBJ2-1
D gene: TRBD2
clone size: many
CDR3 protein: CSAREEFSGRAVEQFF
CDR3 DNA: TGCAGTGCTAGAGAGGAATTTAGCGGGAGGGCGGTTGAGCAGTTCTTC

V gene: TRBV4-2
J gene: TRBJ2-2
D gene: TRBD2
clone size: NA
CDR3 protein: CASSLLSGRPTGELFF
CDR3 DNA: TGTGCCAGCAGCCTCCTTAGCGGGAGGCCAACCGGGGAGCTGTTTTTT

V gene: TRBV9
J gene: TRBJ2-3
D gene: NA
clone size: many
CDR3 protein: CASSVEGLSTDTQYF
CDR3 DNA: TGTGCCAGCAGCGTAGAGGGGTTGAGCACAGATACGCAGTATTTT

V gene: TRBV18
J gene: TRBJ2-1
D gene: TRBD2
clone size: NA
CDR3 protein: CASSHTSGPYSYNEQFF
CDR3 DNA: TGTGCCAGCTCACACACTAGCGGTCCCTACTCCTACAATGAGCAGTTCTTC

V gene: TRBV20-1
J gene: TRBJ1-1
D gene: NA
clone size: many
CDR3 protein: CSAQQGIAEAFF
CDR3 DNA: TGCAGTGCACAACAGGGTATAGCTGAAGCTTTCTTT

V gene: TRBV27
J gene: TRBJ2-1
D gene: TRBD2
clone size: NA
CDR3 protein: CASSFLAGVGGNTHEQFF
CDR3 DNA: TGTGCCAGCAGTTTTCTAGCGGGAGTAGGAGGGAACACACATGAGCAGTTCTTC

V gene: TRBV27
J gene: TRBJ1-5
D gene: NA
clone size: NA
CDR3 protein: CASGLLGHPVLNQPQHF
CDR3 DNA: TGTGCCAGCGGATTATTAGGACATCCCGTTCTCAATCAGCCCCAGCATTTT

V gene: TRBV20-1
J gene: TRBJ2-4
D gene: TRBD1
clone size: NA
CDR3 protein: CSAHLTGGRKTIQYF
CDR3 DNA: TGCAGTGCTCATCTGACAGGGGGCCGTAAAACCATTCAGTACTTC

V gene: TRBV10-3
J gene: TRBJ1-2
D gene: NA
clone size: NA
CDR3 protein: CAISPRANREGYTF
CDR3 DNA: TGTGCCATCAGTCCCCGGGCTAATAGGGAGGGCTACACCTTC

V gene: TRBV28
J gene: TRBJ2-1
D gene: NA
clone size: many
CDR3 protein: CASSLLGGQSSYNEQFF
CDR3 DNA: TGTGCCAGCAGTTTACTGGGGGGCCAGAGCTCCTACAATGAGCAGTTCTTC

V gene: TRBV4-3
J gene: TRBJ1-2
D gene: TRBD1
clone size: NA
CDR3 protein: CASSRATGGDGYTF
CDR3 DNA: TGCGCCAGCAGCCGAGCGACAGGGGGGGATGGCTACACCTTC

V gene: TRBV29-1
J gene: TRBJ2-1
D gene: TRBD2
clone size: many
CDR3 protein: CSVYGGTSGSNEQFF
CDR3 DNA: TGCAGCGTGTACGGGGGGACTAGCGGGAGTAATGAGCAGTTCTTC

V gene: TRBV20-1
J gene: TRBJ2-2
D gene: NA
clone size: many
CDR3 protein: CSARDVERSNTGELFF
CDR3 DNA: TGCAGTGCTAGAGATGTCGAGCGGTCGAACACCGGGGAGCTGTTTTTT

V gene: TRBV28
J gene: TRBJ1-2
D gene: TRBD1
clone size: many
CDR3 protein: CASSLGQGRPYGYTF
CDR3 DNA: TGTGCCAGCAGTTTGGGACAGGGGCGGCCCTATGGCTACACCTTC